The 9 T cell receptor beta chains below were found in one sample sequenced in a study of T cell responses to AZD1222 COVID-19 vaccine. Some clones are missing from TCRdb's copy, which holds only in-frame ones; the method was immunoSEQ multiplex PCR. The sample lists roughly 130,000 clones, just over 85% occurring once. The sequenced sample was peripheral blood, obtained on day 0 of AZD1222 vaccination. The receptors shown here come from an adult in good health.

The table lists this clone with a few counts. The chain uses TRBV6-1 and TRBJ1-5; D gene unclear. V was shortened by 1 base and J by 6 bases, with 10 bases between the two germline ends. Germline values: CDR1 MNHNS, CDR2 SASEGT. The CDR3 loop spans 14 amino acids. The CDR3 sequence: CASSEEDSPQPQHF. The CDR3 DNA follows: TGTGCCAGCAGTGAAGAGGACTCTCCTCAGCCCCAGCATTTT.

This chain links TRBV4-3 with TRBJ1-6, with 9 bases fitting TRBD1. Trimming cost V 3 bases and J 8 bases; bases outside gene matches: 8. Germline V CDR1 and CDR2: LGHNA, YSLEER. There are 16 residues in the CDR3. DNA of the CDR3: TGCGCCAGCAGCCAGGATGCGGGACAGGGATATTCACCCCTCCACTTT. It is translated as CASSQDAGQGYSPLHF.

This clone was picked up a small number of times. The chain couples TRBV3-1 (or the pseudogene TRBV3-2) to TRBJ1-5; 9 bases are shared with TRBD1. The CDR3 is 18 residues long. V lost 0 bases, J lost 0 bases, and 6 bases stayed unmatched. Per the germline V gene, CDR1 is LGHDT and CDR2 is YNNKEL (reference sequence). The CDR3 DNA is TGTGCCAGCAGCCAAGATCGGACAGGGGATTATAGCAATCAGCCCCAGCATTTT. Encoded protein: CASSQDRTGDYSNQPQHF.

The rearrangement uses TRBV7-3 and TRBJ1-1, with D uncertain. The CDR3 totals 15 residues. V was trimmed by 2 bases and J by 1 base, leaving 11 bases between them. Germline assignment: CDR1 SGHTA and CDR2 FQGTGA. Written as DNA, the CDR3 is TGTGCCAGCAGCTTATTTTTACCGGGGAACACTGAAGCTTTCTTT. Its translation: CASSLFLPGNTEAFF.

This sequence joins TRBV6-2 or TRBV6-3 and TRBJ1-2, with 7 positions matching TRBD1. The V gene's germline CDR1 is MNHEY and CDR2 SVGEGT. V shed 5 bases and J 2 bases; nucleotides not matched to a gene: 2. The CDR3 has 13 residues. The CDR3 sequence: CASSPQGNYGYTF. The CDR3 bases are TGTGCCAGCAGTCCACAGGGGAACTATGGCTACACCTTC.

The rearrangement links TRBV5-1 to TRBJ1-1; TRBD1 aligns across 7 bases. Losses at the gene ends were 3 bases for V and 0 bases for J; bases not matched to a gene: 8. The CDR3 extends over 16 amino acids. Germline lookup yields CDR1 SGHRS and CDR2 YFSETQ. CDR3 residues: CASSSRGQGLNTEAFF. The CDR3 DNA follows: TGCGCCAGCAGCTCTAGGGGGCAAGGGCTGAACACTGAAGCTTTCTTT.

The chain uses TRBV7-2 and TRBJ1-1; tentative D call: TRBD1 (5 bases). This CDR3 is built from 15 residues. V was trimmed by 4 bases and J by 3 bases, leaving 15 bases between them. Per the germline V gene, CDR1 is SGHTA and CDR2 is FQGNSA. CDR3 in DNA: TGTGCCAGCAGCTCGTACCGTGGGGGAGACACTGAAGCTTTCTTT. This codes for CASSSYRGGDTEAFF. Full variable domain (rest looked up from reference TRBV7-2 and TRBJ1-1): GAGVSQSPSNKVTEKGKDVELRCDPISGHTALYWYRQSLGQGLEFLIYFQGNSAPDKSGLPSDRFSAERTGGSVSTLTIQRTQQEDSAVYLCASSSYRGGDTEAFFGQGTRLTVV.

The chain employs TRBV18 and TRBJ1-2; D not resolved. CDR3 length: 14 residues. The germline CDR1 and CDR2 sequences are KGHSH and LQKENI. The V end lost 5 bases, the J end lost 3 bases, and 13 bases lay between the germline ends. The CDR3 DNA follows: TGTGCCAGCTCATTCAGAGGGATCGACTATGGCTACACCTTC. Protein: CASSFRGIDYGYTF.

The V and J genes are TRBV6-5 and TRBJ1-1; no firm D call. V was trimmed by 3 bases and J by 0 bases, leaving 5 bases between them. Germline lookup yields CDR1 MNHEY and CDR2 SVGAGI. This CDR3 spans 13 amino acids. The CDR3: CASSYLVNTEAFF. DNA of the CDR3: TGTGCCAGCAGTTATTTGGTGAACACTGAAGCTTTCTTT.